The rows below give T cell receptor beta chains drawn from one sample of a study of T cells in Graves' hyperthyroidism and ophthalmopathy. TCRdb called the multiplex PCR reads again in MiXCR, with one record for every CDR3 protein. This sample has 500,000 to 650,000 distinct CDR3 sequences, with more than 15% found just once. The sequencing input was blood. These receptors all come from a woman aged 18 to 35 with Graves' ophthalmopathy. Both conserved end residues are part of each CDR3. D genes are given only for firm matches. Some rows have no size entry. The others give once, few or many, or a class for an expanded clone.

d_gene	v_gene	abundance	j_gene	CDR3aa	CDR3nt
TRBD1	TRBV10-3	few	TRBJ1-4	CAIARAQGGEKLFF	TGTGCCATCGCCCGGGCGCAGGGGGGTGAAAAACTGTTTTTT
-	TRBV4-1	-	TRBJ2-1	CASSHGGANEQFF	TGCGCCAGCAGCCATGGGGGGGCCAATGAGCAGTTCTTC
-	TRBV28	many	TRBJ1-2	CASSLGNYGYTF	TGTGCCAGCAGTTTAGGAAACTATGGCTACACCTTC
TRBD2	TRBV6-2/TRBV6-3	-	TRBJ2-1	CASRSGGDLHEQFF	TGTGCCAGCAGATCGGGGGGGGACCTTCATGAGCAGTTCTTC
-	TRBV6-2/TRBV6-3	once	TRBJ2-3	CASSYGPGTTDTQYF	TGTGCCAGCAGTTACGGGCCAGGAACCACAGATACGCAGTATTTT
-	TRBV19	-	TRBJ2-3	CASSILGGDSTDTQYF	TGTGCCAGTAGTATACTAGGCGGGGATAGCACAGATACGCAGTATTTT
-	TRBV11-2	many	TRBJ2-7	CASSKIRGYPYEQYF	TGTGCCAGCAGCAAGATCCGTGGGTACCCCTACGAGCAGTACTTC
TRBD2	TRBV10-3	-	TRBJ2-3	CAISEGQVAGEDTQYF	TGTGCCATCAGTGAGGGTCAAGTAGCGGGAGAAGATACGCAGTATTTT
-	TRBV6-1	many	TRBJ2-7	CASSEAHGAEQYF	TGTGCCAGCAGTGAAGCCCACGGGGCCGAGCAGTACTTC
TRBD2	TRBV2	many	TRBJ2-1	CASMGGLAGGYSYNEQFF	TGTGCCAGCATGGGGGGACTAGCGGGAGGGTATTCCTACAATGAGCAGTTCTTC
-	TRBV29-1	-	TRBJ2-5	CSVEEKEAGTQYF	TGCAGCGTTGAAGAGAAGGAAGCGGGGACCCAGTACTTC
-	TRBV20-1	-	TRBJ2-7	CSARDQYALLGEQYF	TGCAGTGCTAGAGATCAGTACGCACTACTAGGTGAGCAGTACTTC
-	TRBV20-1	few	TRBJ2-2	CSARDKGEVGSCFF	-